This paragraph covers one T cell receptor beta chain sequence. The sample comes from a study of cytomegalovirus exposure and HLA in healthy donors. Study summary: Tens of millions of unique TCRs, all from HLA-typed donors, were included in an early release of the data.

The PCR ran on 60 Vbeta and 13 Jbeta primers. Authors' analysis steps: Roughly 11 million of the roughly 80 million unique TCR beta chains counted in a later analysis were shared. The repertoire was sequenced with immunoSEQ multiplex PCR; TCRdb's copy has only in-frame clones and lacks some. V and J calls and clone size are those listed in that table; D and trimming were worked out from the DNA. The repertoire table contains about 170,000 clones. Germline V lookup: CDR1 MNHNY, CDR2 SVGAGI (reference sequence). The CDR3 has 14 amino acids. The V and J ends lost 7 bases and 4 bases, in that order; junction bases with no gene match: 9.

The chain carries TRBV6-6 and TRBJ2-7; 8 nucleotides match TRBD1. The sequenced sample was PBMCs. The TCR originated in an older woman in good health and CMV-seronegative. CDR3 sequence (DNA): TGTGCCAGCACCCTCGGACAGGGAAGGTACGAGCAGTACTTC. It codes for CASTLGQGRYEQYF.